The 15 T cell receptor beta chains below come from one sample, sequenced in a study of cytomegalovirus exposure and HLA in healthy donors. The PCR was carried out with 60 Vbeta primers and 13 Jbeta primers. Generated by immunoSEQ multiplex PCR, the TCRdb table keeps only in-frame clones and is missing some. The sample records 90,000 to 100,000 clones, roughly three quarters being singletons. The source material was PBMCs. These receptors were obtained from a man between 35 and 55 years old in good health and CMV-seronegative.

The chain couples TRBV5-1 to TRBJ2-1; 9 bases align to TRBD2. The V gene's germline CDR1 is SGHRS and CDR2 YFSETQ. The CDR3 contains 14 residues. V shed 0 bases, J shed 9 bases, and the junction held 4 bases outside the gene matches. The CDR3 loop is CASSLEAGGREQFF. The CDR3 coding sequence is TGCGCCAGCAGCTTGGAAGCGGGGGGCCGTGAGCAGTTCTTC.

The V and J genes are TRBV5-6 and TRBJ2-6; possibly TRBD1 for D (7 bases). CDR3 length equals 17 residues. V shed 4 bases and J shed 1 base, with 15 bases lying between them. From germline, CDR1 is SGHDT and CDR2 YYEEEE. CDR3 nucleotides: TGTGCCAGCAGCGCAGGGGGGTACTCGTCTGGGGCCAACGTCCTGACTTTC. Protein sequence: CASSAGGYSSGANVLTF.

This chain joins TRBV6-6 and TRBJ1-5, with 11 positions matching TRBD1. From germline, CDR1 is MNHNY and CDR2 SVGAGI (reference sequence). The CDR3 runs to 15 residues. Trimming at V came to 5 bases and at J to 6 bases, leaving 6 bases not matched to a gene. This CDR3 reads CASSGSGQGGQPQHF. The CDR3 DNA sequence: TGTGCCAGCAGTGGGTCGGGACAGGGGGGTCAGCCCCAGCATTTT.

The chain is built from TRBV6-1 and TRBJ2-3, with D maybe TRBD1 (6 bases). Germline CDR1 MNHNS, CDR2 SASEGT. This CDR3 is 14 amino acids long. V lost 1 base to trimming and J lost 6 bases, with 11 bases between them. In nucleotides, the CDR3 is TGTGCCAGCAGTGAAGAGGGGGTAGGGGATACGCAGTATTTT. Protein sequence: CASSEEGVGDTQYF.

This chain links TRBV30 with TRBJ1-5, with D maybe TRBD1 (6 bases). The V end lost 3 bases, the J end lost 6 bases, and 24 bases lay between the germline ends. This CDR3 is built from 17 residues. Germline V lookup: CDR1 GTSNPN, CDR2 SVGIG (reference sequence). Here the CDR3 reads CAWRDTWRPGVFQPQHF. The CDR3 bases are TGTGCCTGGAGGGATACGTGGCGGCCAGGGGTTTTTCAGCCCCAGCATTTT. The whole variable domain, remainder taken from reference TRBV30 and TRBJ1-5, is SQTIHQWPATLVQPVGSPLSLECTVEGTSNPNLYWYRQAAGRGLQLLFYSVGIGQISSEVPQNLSASRPQDRQFILSSKKLLLSDSGFYLCAWRDTWRPGVFQPQHFGDGTRLSIL.

The chain links TRBV4-2 to TRBJ2-7, with TRBD1 matching over 9 bases. The J segment lost 1 base and the V segment lost 3 bases, leaving 4 bases of the junction unmatched. This CDR3 is built from 15 residues. Per germline, CDR1 LGHNA and CDR2 YNFKEQ. CDR3 nucleotides: TGTGCCAGCAGCCACCCGGGACAGGGTTCCTACGAGCAGTACTTC. This gives the protein CASSHPGQGSYEQYF.

The chain uses TRBV6-5 and TRBJ1-1, with TRBD1 identical over 7 bases. V lost 0 bases, J lost 7 bases, and 2 bases stayed unmatched. The CDR3 extends over 13 amino acids. CDR1 and CDR2 (germline): MNHEY, SVGAGI. The CDR3 region is CASSYSRDSEAFF. The CDR3 DNA is TGTGCCAGCAGTTACTCGCGGGACAGTGAAGCTTTCTTT.

This clone has a single count. V gene TRBV28 combines with J gene TRBJ2-7; 10 positions agree with TRBD1. Trimming removed 4 bases from V and 6 bases from J; junction bases left unmatched: 6. CDR1 and CDR2 from the germline V gene are MDHEN and SYDVKM. The CDR3 contains 14 residues. CDR3 loop: CASSSGTGALEQYF. The CDR3 region has the DNA TGTGCCAGCAGTTCCGGGACAGGGGCTCTCGAGCAGTACTTC.

This clone has just a few counts. The rearrangement joins TRBV6-5 to TRBJ1-2, with D perhaps matching TRBD1 (5 bases). Looked up from germline, CDR1 is MNHEY and CDR2 is SVGAGI. The length of the CDR3 is 14 residues. Trimming took off 6 bases at V and 6 bases at J, with 17 bases between the two ends. The CDR3 DNA follows: TGTGCCAGCAGCCCCCTTGGGGGGTATCATGGCTACACCTTC. Protein product: CASSPLGGYHGYTF.

The chain links TRBV29-1 to TRBJ1-3; 11 bases map to TRBD1. CDR3 length: 14 residues. The J segment lost 5 bases and the V segment lost 7 bases, leaving 7 bases of the junction unmatched. Germline V gene sequence: CDR1 SQVTM, CDR2 ANQGSEA. CDR3 DNA sequence: TGCAGCGCGAGGACAGGGGGCTCCCGAAACACCATATATTTT. Translated, it gives CSARTGGSRNTIYF.

This clone has just one count. This CDR3 reads CASSRSSANTGELFF. DNA for the CDR3: TGTGCCAGCAGCCGTTCTAGCGCCAACACCGGGGAGCTGTTTTTT. V and J are TRBV7-9 and TRBJ2-2, with D possibly being TRBD2 (6 bases). V lost 5 bases and J lost 2, with 12 bases in between. Germline CDR1 reads SEHNR; CDR2 reads FQNEAQ (reference sequence). This CDR3 is 15 amino acids long.

The chain links TRBV10-1 to TRBJ2-7; 8 positions match TRBD2. The CDR3 contains 13 residues. Germline V CDR1 and CDR2: WNHNN, SYGVQD (reference sequence). The V gene end was trimmed by 4 bases and the J gene end by 5 bases; junction bases not matched to a gene: 4. The CDR3 bases are TGCGCCAGCAGTGCAAGCGGGAGCGACGAGCAGTACTTC. As protein: CASSASGSDEQYF.

This clone has a handful of counts. The chain recombines TRBV28 with TRBJ2-7; 9 bases fit TRBD2. The CDR3 spans 12 residues. CDR1 and CDR2 from the germline V gene are MDHEN and SYDVKM. J lost 6 bases, V lost 9 bases, and 6 bases had no gene match. The CDR3 loop reads CASLAGSGEQYF. CDR3 sequence (DNA): TGTGCCAGTCTAGCGGGATCTGGCGAGCAGTACTTC.

The chain couples TRBV7-8 to TRBJ1-2, with TRBD1 identical over 10 bases. CDR3 length equals 14 residues. Looked up from germline, CDR1 is SGHVS and CDR2 is FQNEAQ. V dropped 3 bases and J dropped 5; count of bases not matched to a gene: 3. This CDR3 is CASSLGTGVYGYTF. In DNA form, the CDR3 reads TGTGCCAGCAGCTTGGGGACAGGGGTTTATGGCTACACCTTC.

The J gene is TRBJ2-7, the V gene TRBV5-4, with 7 bases aligning to TRBD1. The trim removed 5 bases at V and 1 base at J, leaving 3 bases unmatched. Germline values: CDR1 SGHNT, CDR2 YYREEE (reference sequence). The CDR3 runs 13 residues. The CDR3 DNA is TGTGCCAGCAGTTCGGGACAGTCCTACGAGCAGTACTTC. Translation gives CASSSGQSYEQYF.